These 20 T cell receptor beta chains originate from one sample sequenced in a study of T-cell memory formation after mild COVID-19. TCRdb fed the 5' RACE reads into MiXCR, producing one record per CDR3 protein. The sample consists of around 90,000 distinct CDR3 sequences, roughly 16% of them appearing once. The sequenced sample was PBMCs or a T cell subset sorted from them (not recorded which). The receptor set was obtained from a man between 18 and 35 years old who had mild COVID-19 (a few samples of this study predate the infection). Cell type and time point are not known.

The chain has TRBV7-9 and TRBJ1-2; D possibly corresponds to TRBD1 (5 bases). From germline, CDR1 is SEHNR and CDR2 FQNEAQ (reference sequence). The CDR3 runs to 16 residues. V shed 1 base and J shed 3 bases, with 15 bases lying between them. CDR3 sequence: CASSLEGRRTYYGYTF. The CDR3 region has the DNA TGTGCCAGCAGCTTAGAGGGGCGACGGACCTACTATGGCTACACCTTC.

The gene calls are TRBV6-2 or TRBV6-3 and TRBJ2-6; D is ambiguous. Deletions cut 6 bases from V and 0 bases from J, with 18 bases between. This CDR3 has 18 residues. CDR1 and CDR2 from the germline V gene are MNHEY and SVGEGT. The CDR3 sequence: CASRTDRVPSSGANVLTF. CDR3 in DNA: TGTGCCAGCAGAACGGATAGGGTACCGTCCTCTGGGGCCAACGTCCTGACTTTC.

This clonotype was seen a few times. This chain connects TRBV9 to TRBJ2-3; 9 nucleotides line up with TRBD2. The length of the CDR3 is 16 residues. CDR1 and CDR2 (germline): SGDLS, YYNGEE. Losses at the gene ends were 2 bases for V and 5 bases for J; bases not matched to a gene: 9. CDR3 amino acids: CASSVLAGALGDTQYF. The CDR3 DNA is TGTGCCAGCAGCGTCTTAGCGGGGGCGCTCGGAGATACGCAGTATTTT. The full variable domain, rest sourced from reference TRBV9 and TRBJ2-3, is DSGVTQTPKHLITATGQRVTLRCSPRSGDLSVYWYQQSLDQGLQFLIQYYNGEERAKGNILERFSAQQFPDLHSELNLSSLELGDSALYFCASSVLAGALGDTQYFGPGTRLTVL.

CDR3 region: CASSFAGQGTGELFF. The CDR3 DNA sequence: TGTGCCAGCAGTTTTGCGGGACAGGGTACCGGGGAGCTGTTTTTT. The chain carries TRBV12-3 or TRBV12-4 and TRBJ2-2; 9 positions agree with TRBD1. The CDR3 runs 15 residues. V lost 3 bases, J lost 5 bases, and 4 bases stayed unmatched.

This clonotype was found once. V gene TRBV11-3 combines with J gene TRBJ2-2; 7 bases fit TRBD1. V lost 5 bases, J lost 6 bases, and 9 bases stayed unmatched. CDR1 and CDR2 from the germline V gene are SGHNT and YENEEA. The CDR3 runs 15 residues. The CDR3 DNA is TGTGCCAGCAGCCCCATGAGGGGGCGAGCCGGGGAGCTGTTTTTT. Translating gives CASSPMRGRAGELFF.

The chain employs TRBV27 and TRBJ2-7; D is uncertain. In germline, CDR1 is MNHEY, CDR2 SMNVEV (reference sequence). Trimming took 5 bases from V and 0 from J, leaving 11 bases between them. This CDR3 has 14 amino acids. CDR3: CASSIAVSSYEQYF. The CDR3 DNA reads as TGTGCCAGCAGTATAGCTGTTAGCTCCTACGAGCAGTACTTC.

This clonotype turned up a few times. The chain has TRBV11-2 and TRBJ1-1, with a tentative D call TRBD1 (5 bases). V lost 5 bases and J lost 7, with 11 bases in between. This CDR3 has 12 residues. Per germline, CDR1 SGHAT and CDR2 FQNNGV. The CDR3 sequence: CASSLGAVEAFF. The CDR3 DNA sequence: TGTGCCAGCAGCCTAGGGGCAGTTGAAGCTTTCTTT.

This clonotype came up a few times. V is TRBV14 and J is TRBJ2-7, with a possible D match to TRBD2 (6 bases). This CDR3 has 13 amino acids. CDR1 is SGHDN, CDR2 FVKESK, per germline. The V and J ends lost 4 bases and 3 bases respectively, with 10 bases between them. CDR3 coding DNA: TGTGCCAGCAGCCTCCGGCGGGGCTACGAGCAGTACTTC. Translating gives CASSLRRGYEQYF.

This clonotype was seen repeatedly, ten times or more. The chain uses TRBV7-3 and TRBJ1-1; TRBD1 might be the D (5 bases). The germline CDR1 and CDR2 sequences are SGHTA and FQGTGA. Deletions cut 5 bases from V and 3 bases from J, with 13 bases between. CDR3 length: 14 residues. In DNA, the CDR3 is TGTGCCAGCAGCCCCGGTGGGGGATACACTGAAGCTTTCTTT. Its translation: CASSPGGGYTEAFF. The full variable domain, rest sourced from reference TRBV7-3 and TRBJ1-1, is GAGVSQTPSNKVTEKGKYVELRCDPISGHTALYWYRQSLGQGPEFLIYFQGTGAADDSGLPNDRFFAVRPEGSVSTLKIQRTERGDSAVYLCASSPGGGYTEAFFGQGTRLTVV.

The chain combines TRBV11-2 with TRBJ2-5; the D gene could be TRBD1 or TRBD2 (5 bases each). The germline V gene has CDR1 SGHAT and CDR2 FQNNGV. V was pared by 5 bases and J by 0 bases, with 10 bases between. This CDR3 contains 14 residues. CDR3 sequence: CASSTGPYQETQYF. As DNA, the CDR3 is TGTGCCAGCAGCACGGGACCGTACCAAGAGACCCAGTACTTC.

Notes on this clonotype: Given a much more abundant clone one base away, this may be a read error. The chain is built from TRBV4-1 and TRBJ2-7; tentative D call: TRBD1 (5 bases). CDR3 length: 14 residues. With 0 bases removed from V and 5 bases from J, the gap between germline ends came to 11 bases. Germline V gives CDR1 MGHRA, CDR2 YSYEKL. The CDR3 region has the DNA TGCGCCAGCAGCCAAGAGGTCAGGGTGGACGAGCAGTACTTC. Residues: CASSQEVRVDEQYF.

This clonotype was recorded a few times. The chain couples TRBV13 to TRBJ2-7, with TRBD1 matching 11 bases. The CDR3 contains 13 residues. V lost 8 bases, J lost 5 bases, and 5 bases stayed unmatched. The germline CDR1 and CDR2 sequences are PRHDT and FYEKMQ (reference sequence). The CDR3 DNA is TGTGCCAGCTCAGGACAGGGGGCCCACGAGCAGTACTTC. Translated: CASSGQGAHEQYF. Together with reference TRBV13 and TRBJ2-7, the CDR3 gives the full variable domain: AAGVIQSPRHLIKEKRETATLKCYPIPRHDTVYWYQQGPGQDPQFLISFYEKMQSDKGSIPDRFSAQQFSDYHSELNMSSLELGDSALYFCASSGQGAHEQYFGPGTRLTVT.

This clonotype showed up many times. The genes are TRBV5-5 and TRBJ2-7, with TRBD1 identical over 9 bases. The ends lost 3 bases at V and 1 base at J; junction bases unmatched: 2. Germline CDR1 is SGHKS and CDR2 is YYEKEE (reference sequence). This CDR3 contains 14 residues. CDR3 bases: TGTGCCAGCAGCTGGGGACAGGGTTCCTACGAGCAGTACTTC. It specifies CASSWGQGSYEQYF.

The chain couples TRBV5-6 to TRBJ2-7; the match to TRBD1 covers 7 bases. In germline, CDR1 is SGHDT, CDR2 YYEEEE. The CDR3 contains 13 residues. The trim removed 0 bases at V and 5 bases at J, leaving 2 bases unmatched. In DNA form, the CDR3 reads TGTGCCAGCAGCTTGGGCAGGGGGAACGAGCAGTACTTC. It codes for CASSLGRGNEQYF.

There are a few counts of this clonotype. This chain links TRBV29-1 with TRBJ2-7; D remains ambiguous. CDR3 length equals 12 residues. Germline V gene data show CDR1 as SQVTM and CDR2 as ANQGSEA. Between the trimmed V and J ends, which lost 1 base and 5 bases, there was a span of 9 bases. The CDR3 is CSVEGLADEQYF. The CDR3 DNA reads TGCAGCGTTGAAGGGTTGGCAGACGAGCAGTACTTC.

This chain connects TRBV6-5 to TRBJ2-7; a possible D gene is TRBD1 (6 bases). The CDR3 extends over 14 amino acids. V was shortened by 4 bases and J by 3 bases, with 13 bases between the two germline ends. The V gene's germline CDR1 is MNHEY and CDR2 SVGAGI. The CDR3 is CASSFGGQFYEQYF. For the CDR3, the DNA is TGTGCCAGCAGTTTCGGTGGACAGTTCTACGAGCAGTACTTC.

The chain carries TRBV4-1 and TRBJ1-2, with 9 bases identical to TRBD1. CDR3 length equals 15 residues. V was pared by 1 base and J by 8 bases, with 8 bases of the junction left unmatched. The germline CDR1 and CDR2 sequences are MGHRA and YSYEKL. The CDR3 here is CASSQVGTGFVGYTF. The CDR3 DNA reads TGCGCCAGCAGCCAAGTCGGGACAGGGTTCGTCGGCTACACCTTC.

A few counts support this clonotype. V and J are TRBV9 and TRBJ1-5; D may be TRBD1 (6 bases). V was shortened by 0 bases and J by 7 bases, with 11 bases between the two germline ends. Germline lookup yields CDR1 SGDLS and CDR2 YYNGEE. CDR3 length: 14 amino acids. The CDR3 region is CASSVEGGRQPQHF. In DNA, the CDR3 is TGTGCCAGCAGCGTAGAAGGGGGAAGGCAGCCCCAGCATTTT.

In this sample, this clonotype turned up many times. This chain connects TRBV7-8 to TRBJ2-7; a weak D match, TRBD2 (6 bases). Trimming left V 8 bases short and J 4 bases short, with 24 bases between. Germline V gene lookup returns CDR1 SGHVS and CDR2 FQNEAQ. This CDR3 spans 16 amino acids. This CDR3 is CASRGRIRGGTYEQYV. In nucleotides, the CDR3 is TGTGCCAGCCGGGGAAGGATCCGGGGTGGGACTTACGAGCAGTACGTC.

For the CDR3, the DNA is TGTGCCAGCAGTTTTCACTTGAGCTCCTACAATGAGCAGTTCTTC. Protein: CASSFHLSSYNEQFF. The chain links TRBV27 to TRBJ2-1, with D unresolved. The length of the CDR3 is 15 residues. Germline CDR1 is MNHEY and CDR2 is SMNVEV (reference sequence). V dropped 3 bases and J dropped 0 bases, with 9 bases sitting between them.